This TCR beta chain derives from a study of post-analysis software for immune sequencing data. Study-level points and caveats: Higher frequency in patients than in controls was seen for about five TRBV segments, with TRBV5-6, TRBV5-1 and TRBV20-1 among them.

V was clipped by 7 bases and J by 8 bases, with 17 bases between them. The CDR3 is made up of 13 amino acids. In germline, CDR1 is MNHNS, CDR2 SASEGT. The table lists this clonotype with a few counts. What it binds is not known. Unique-molecular-identifier-tagged TCR beta cDNA libraries were used. TCRdb itself ran the PCR reads through MiXCR, one entry per CDR3 protein. This table holds about 620,000 distinct CDR3 sequences, roughly two fifths found once. The clonotype was recovered from a girl aged 5 to 17 with multiple sclerosis. The J gene is TRBJ1-2, the V gene TRBV6-1, with D tentatively TRBD1 (6 bases). The sequenced sample consisted of blood. The CDR3 here is CASTGQSGEGYTF. Written as DNA, the CDR3 is TGTGCCAGCACCGGACAGTCCGGGGAGGGCTACACCTTC.